This T cell receptor beta chain was sequenced in a study of OX40 agonist ivuxolimab in advanced cancers. Looking at the study overall: Having had anti-PD-1, anti-PD-L1 or anti-CTLA-4 therapy before was allowed, and over 35% had some. Study results and caveats: Dosing at 0.1 to 3.0 mg/kg was accompanied by clonal expansion of CD4+ and CD8+ blood T cells by week 6. There were, on average, more expanded clones in CD8+ T cells than in CD4+.

Trimming took off 2 bases at V and 3 bases at J, with 11 bases between the two ends. Germline CDR1 reads SGHRS; CDR2 reads YFSETQ. The CDR3 totals 14 residues. On this clone: Antigen: not known.

TCRdb keeps only in-frame clones here, not all; method: immunoSEQ multiplex PCR. The table lists 67,000 or so clones, about 87% of them singletons. This receptor was identified in an adult with an advanced solid tumor such as melanoma, head and neck, liver or kidney cancer. The starting material was CD4+ or CD8+ T cells sorted from blood, obtained in a trial of the OX40 agonist ivuxolimab. The chain couples TRBV5-1 to TRBJ1-1, with D uncertain. DNA for the CDR3: TGCGCCAGCAGCTTCGAGCTGGGGTACACTGAAGCTTTCTTT. Its protein product is CASSFELGYTEAFF.